This T cell receptor (beta chain) was documented in a study of blood T cells in healthy people across ages. Across the whole study: Template switching retrieved approximately one barcoded beta molecule for each two T cells.

The CDR3 contains 14 residues. Trimming stripped 1 base from V and 6 bases from J, with 13 bases between. Per germline, CDR1 SEHNR and CDR2 FQNEAQ (reference sequence). A J-beta primer mix and a sample-barcoded 5' primer were used in a second PCR of roughly 7 to 12 cycles. Each CDR3 protein is one row after TCRdb ran MiXCR on the 5' RACE reads. The sample has fewer than 700,000 distinct CDR3 sequences; more than 45% are singletons. Sequencing input: blood. This clonotype originated in a man older than 75 in good health. V and J are TRBV7-9 and TRBJ2-7; D gene uncertain. DNA for the CDR3: TGTGCCAGCAGCTTAGTGTCGAAGGGTGGCGAGCAGTACTTC. Translated, it gives CASSLVSKGGEQYF.